This TCR beta chain derives from a study of T cells expressing NK-cell markers. Background on the study: Investigators obtained TCR beta repertoires from sorted CD3+CD56+NKG2C+, CD3+CD56+NKG2C- and CD3+CD56-NKG2C+ T cells. Seven sequenced donors out of eight were HCMV-seropositive, one seronegative. Study findings and constraints: Five or six of the donors carried dominant NKG2C+ clonotypes that took up roughly 1.0-8% of their CD8+ T cells.

Each CDR3 protein gets one entry in TCRdb, which reprocessed the 5' RACE reads and gives no DNA. The sample data list 200,000 to 300,000 distinct CDR3 sequences. Details on this clonotype: What it binds is not known.

The CDR3 has 15 amino acids. The TCR originated in a woman between 18 and 75 years old in good health. The chain combines TRBV12-3 or TRBV12-4 with TRBJ1-6; the D call from TCRdb, TRBD1, cannot be confirmed without DNA. The sample consisted of blood T cells: a sorted CD56 or NKG2C T cell subset, CD4+ or CD8+ T cells, or bulk PBMC T cells (not recorded which). CDR3 protein: CASSGGKGAHSPLHF.